This record covers a single TCR beta chain. This CDR3 comprises 16 residues. The germline V gene encodes CDR1 SGHTS and CDR2 YDEGEE. The trim removed 1 base at V and 3 bases at J, leaving 4 bases unmatched. The source of the sample is a study of identical twins. From the 5' RACE reads, TCRdb called clonotypes with MiXCR, one entry per CDR3 protein. This sample yields 500,000 or so distinct CDR3 sequences, of which approximately 15% are seen a single time; 0.5% to 0.65% belongs to the top ten. The same specimen was also included in a second study, on yellow fever vaccine responses in identical twins. That source adds: Reported findings indicate that twins' vaccine T cell responses seemed partially convergent, partially personalized.

The V gene is TRBV5-8, the J gene TRBJ2-2, with 9 bases fitting TRBD1. The source is a woman younger than 35 in good health. Sequenced: CD4+ T cells sorted from blood. The CDR3 region has the DNA TGTGCCAGCAGCTTGTTTGGGACAGGGTACACCGGGGAGCTGTTTTTT. Translation: CASSLFGTGYTGELFF.